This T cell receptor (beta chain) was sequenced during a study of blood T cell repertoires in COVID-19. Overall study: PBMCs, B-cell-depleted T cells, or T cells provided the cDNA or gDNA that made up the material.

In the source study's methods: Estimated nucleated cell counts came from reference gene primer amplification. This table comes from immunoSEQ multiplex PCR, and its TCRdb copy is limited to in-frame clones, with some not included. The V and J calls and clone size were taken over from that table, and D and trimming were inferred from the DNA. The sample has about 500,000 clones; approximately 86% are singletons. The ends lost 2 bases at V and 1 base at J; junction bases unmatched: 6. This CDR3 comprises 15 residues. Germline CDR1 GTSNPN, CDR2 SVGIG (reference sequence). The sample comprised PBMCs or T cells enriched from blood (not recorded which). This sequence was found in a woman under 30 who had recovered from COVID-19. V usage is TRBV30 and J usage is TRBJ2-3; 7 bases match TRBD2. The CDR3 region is CAWSFLGGGTDTQYF. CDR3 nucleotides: TGTGCCTGGAGTTTTTTGGGGGGGGGCACAGATACGCAGTATTTT. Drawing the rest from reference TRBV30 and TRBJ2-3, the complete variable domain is SQTIHQWPATLVQPVGSPLSLECTVEGTSNPNLYWYRQAAGRGLQLLFYSVGIGQISSEVPQNLSASRPQDRQFILSSKKLLLSDSGFYLCAWSFLGGGTDTQYFGPGTRLTVL.